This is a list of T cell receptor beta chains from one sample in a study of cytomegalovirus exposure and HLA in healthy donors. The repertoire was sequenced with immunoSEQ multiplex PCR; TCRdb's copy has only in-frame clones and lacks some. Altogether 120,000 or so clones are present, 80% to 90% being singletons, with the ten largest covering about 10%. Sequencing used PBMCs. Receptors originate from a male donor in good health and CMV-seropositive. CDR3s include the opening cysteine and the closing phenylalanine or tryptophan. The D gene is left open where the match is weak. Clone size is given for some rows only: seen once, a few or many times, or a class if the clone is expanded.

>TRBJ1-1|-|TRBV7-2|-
TGTGCCAGCAGCTTAAACGGGGGAGGAAACACTGAAGCTTTCTTT
CASSLNGGGNTEAFF
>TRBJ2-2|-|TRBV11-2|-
TGTGCCAGCACTGGCGGGGTGAACACCGGGGAGCTGTTTTTT
CASTGGVNTGELFF
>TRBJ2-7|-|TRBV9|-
TGTGCCAGCAGCGTAGGTAGCAGGGGGGCCGGCGAGCAGTACTTC
CASSVGSRGAGEQYF
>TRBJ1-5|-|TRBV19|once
TGTGCCAGTAGTATGCGGGAAATTAATCAGCCCCAGCATTTT
CASSMREINQPQHF
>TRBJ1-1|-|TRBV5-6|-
TGTGCCAGCGCACAGGTCGTCAACACTGAAGCTTTCTTT
CASAQVVNTEAFF
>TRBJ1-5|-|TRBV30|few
TGTGCCTGGAGTTACGAGGGTGTTCAGCCCCAGCATTTT
CAWSYEGVQPQHF
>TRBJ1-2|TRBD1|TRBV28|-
TGTGCCAGCAGTTCGCCACAGGGGGGGTATGGCTACACCTTC
CASSSPQGGYGYTF
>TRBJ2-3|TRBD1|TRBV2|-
TGTGCCAGCAGTGACGGACAGGGGTCCCATACGCAGTATTTT
CASSDGQGSHTQYF
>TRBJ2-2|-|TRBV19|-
TGTGCCAGTAGTATAGGTGGCACAAACACCGGGGAGCTGTTTTTT
CASSIGGTNTGELFF
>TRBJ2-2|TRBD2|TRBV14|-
TGTGCCAGCAGCCAGAGACTAGCGCATAACACCGGGGAGCTGTTTTTT
CASSQRLAHNTGELFF
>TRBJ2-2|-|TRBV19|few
TGTGCCAGTAGTCCTAATAGGGAGCTGTTTTTT
CASSPNRELFF
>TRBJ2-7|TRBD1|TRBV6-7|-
TGTGCCAGCAGTTACGGGCGGACAGGGTGCTACGAGCAGTACTTC
CASSYGRTGCYEQYF
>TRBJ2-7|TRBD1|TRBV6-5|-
TGTGCCAGCTCGGGACAGGGAGACTACGAGCAGTACTTC
CASSGQGDYEQYF
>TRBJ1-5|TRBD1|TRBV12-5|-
TGTGCTACCCTTCTCCAGGAACCGCCCAACAGGGGGCCTAAATTCTATAGCAATCAGCCCCAGCATTTT
CATLLQEPPNRGPKFYSNQPQHF
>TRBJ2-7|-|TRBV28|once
TGTGCCAGCAGTTTTATCCCTCAGCGAGGGCACTACGAGCAGTACTTC
CASSFIPQRGHYEQYF
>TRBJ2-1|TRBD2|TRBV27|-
TGTGCCAGCAAAGCAGGGACTAGCGTTTTTAATGAGCAGTTCTTC
CASKAGTSVFNEQFF
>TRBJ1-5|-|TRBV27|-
TGTGCCAGCAAACCTAGCGGGGCAAAGAGCAATCAGCCCCAGCATTTT
CASKPSGAKSNQPQHF
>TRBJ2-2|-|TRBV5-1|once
TGCGCCAGCAGCCGGGGGTGGGCGAACACCGGGGAGCTGTTTTTT
CASSRGWANTGELFF
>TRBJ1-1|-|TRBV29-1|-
TGCAGCGTTGGAACAGGGAGCGGCACTGAAGCTTTCTTT
CSVGTGSGTEAFF
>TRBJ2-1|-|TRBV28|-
TGTGCCAGCAGCTTAGGGCAGTCCCCGGATGAGCAGTTCTTC
CASSLGQSPDEQFF
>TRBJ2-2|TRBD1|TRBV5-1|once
TGCGCCAGCGGGACAGAGGGGGAGCTGTTTTTT
CASGTEGELFF
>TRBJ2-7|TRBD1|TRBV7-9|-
TGTGCCAGCAGCAATCGGACAGGGAAAATCCACGAGCAGTACTTC
CASSNRTGKIHEQYF
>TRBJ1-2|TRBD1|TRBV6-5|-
TGTGCCAGCAGCTGGACAGGGGAAGGCTACACCTTC
CASSWTGEGYTF
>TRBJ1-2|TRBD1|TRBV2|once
TGTGCCAGCAGTGAGACAGGGAGTTATGGCTACACCTTC
CASSETGSYGYTF
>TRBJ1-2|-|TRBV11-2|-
TGTGCCAGCAGCTTTGATGAGTATGGCTACACCTTC
CASSFDEYGYTF
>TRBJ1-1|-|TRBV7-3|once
TGTGCCAGCAGCTTCCGGGGGGTGAACACTGAAGCTTTCTTT
CASSFRGVNTEAFF
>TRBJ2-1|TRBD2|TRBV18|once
TGTGCCAGCTCGACTAGCCTACTAGGCGTGGAGCAGTTCTTC
CASSTSLLGVEQFF
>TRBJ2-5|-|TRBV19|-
TGTGCCACAGCAGGTGGAAGAGAGACCCAGTACTTC
CATAGGRETQYF
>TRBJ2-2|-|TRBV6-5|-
TGTGCCAGCAGTTACTCACAAACAGGGAGAACCGGGGAGCTGTTTTTT
CASSYSQTGRTGELFF
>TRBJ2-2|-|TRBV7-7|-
TGTGCTAGCAGCTTTGACGGGGCGGGGACCGGGGAGCTGTTTTTT
CASSFDGAGTGELFF
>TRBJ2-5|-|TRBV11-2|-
TGTGCCAGCAGCTTAGATCAGGGGCGGGAGACCCAGTACTTC
CASSLDQGRETQYF
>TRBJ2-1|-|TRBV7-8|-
TGTGCCAGCAGCGTTACGACTAGGGGGGGCAATGAGCAGTTCTTC
CASSVTTRGGNEQFF